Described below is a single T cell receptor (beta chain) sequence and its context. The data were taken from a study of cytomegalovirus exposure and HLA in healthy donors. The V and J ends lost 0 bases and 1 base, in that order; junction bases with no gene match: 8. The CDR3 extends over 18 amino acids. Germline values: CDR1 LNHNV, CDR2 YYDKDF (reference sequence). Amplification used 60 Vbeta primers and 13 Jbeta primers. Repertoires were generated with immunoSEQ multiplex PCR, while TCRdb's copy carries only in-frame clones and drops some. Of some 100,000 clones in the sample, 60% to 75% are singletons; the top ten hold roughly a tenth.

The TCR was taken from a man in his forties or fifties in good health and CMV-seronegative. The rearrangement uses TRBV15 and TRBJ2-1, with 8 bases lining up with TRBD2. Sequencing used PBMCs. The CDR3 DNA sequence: TGTGCCACCAGCAGAGACCGGAGCGGGAGTCCGTCCTACAATGAGCAGTTCTTC. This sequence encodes CATSRDRSGSPSYNEQFF. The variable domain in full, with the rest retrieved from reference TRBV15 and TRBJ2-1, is DAMVIQNPRYQVTQFGKPVTLSCSQTLNHNVMYWYQQKSSQAPKLLFHYYDKDFNNEADTPDNFQSRRPNTSFCFLDIRSPGLGDTAMYLCATSRDRSGSPSYNEQFFGPGTRLTVL.